This T cell receptor beta chain was sequenced in a study of OX40 agonist ivuxolimab in advanced cancers. Study-wide findings and caveats: Researchers did not determine the expanded peripheral T cells' antigen specificity. Dosing at 0.1 to 3.0 mg/kg was accompanied by clonal expansion of CD4+ and CD8+ blood T cells by week 6.

This CDR3 has 15 residues. The germline V gene encodes CDR1 SNHLY and CDR2 FYNNEI. Trimming removed 3 bases from V and 2 bases from J, with 11 bases in between. Remarks on this clone: Its target is not known.

TCRdb's copy holds only in-frame clones and misses some; the assay was immunoSEQ multiplex PCR. This table has approximately 84,000 clones, around 94% appearing once. The sequencing used CD4+ or CD8+ T cells sorted from blood, collected in a trial of the OX40 agonist ivuxolimab. The genes are TRBV2 and TRBJ2-1; D remains unclear. This receptor was obtained from an adult with an advanced solid tumor such as melanoma, head and neck, liver or kidney cancer. CDR3: CASSDGIKTYNEQFF. In nucleotides, the CDR3 is TGTGCCAGCAGTGATGGGATTAAAACCTACAATGAGCAGTTCTTC.